The T cell receptor beta chain described here comes from a study of CD8 T cells in ankylosing spondylitis. V was trimmed by 0 bases and J by 5 bases, leaving 11 bases between them. Germline V gene sequence: CDR1 SGDLS, CDR2 YYNGEE. CDR3 length: 15 residues. TCRdb passed the 5' RACE reads through MiXCR, listing each CDR3 protein once. The profile shows 25,000 to 30,000 distinct CDR3 sequences, 5.3% of them singletons. This clonotype was detected many times. This TCR derives from a female donor with ankylosing spondylitis or in good health (not recorded which). The chain couples TRBV9 to TRBJ2-2; D is undetermined. Sequenced input: blood, either unsorted or a sorted T cell fraction (not recorded which). Here the CDR3 reads CASSVAPRFTGELFF. The CDR3 DNA follows: TGTGCCAGCAGCGTAGCCCCCCGGTTTACCGGGGAGCTGTTTTTT.